This record looks at one T cell receptor (beta chain) sequence and its context. The antigen is unknown. These data are taken from a study of T cell responses to AZD1222 COVID-19 vaccine. Study summary: Pooling covered second doses at about 4 or about 12 weeks. Study-wide results and limits: Sampling that yielded the repertoires occurred only after the peak T cell response. Donors skewed white British and female; clonal diversity was possibly underestimated.

The repertoire was sequenced with immunoSEQ multiplex PCR; TCRdb's copy has only in-frame clones and lacks some. Seen here are roughly 180,000 clones, roughly 87% observed once, and the top ten hold 2.6%. Trimming left V 6 bases short and J 4 bases short, with 10 bases between. CDR1 KGHSH and CDR2 LQKENI come from the germline V gene. The CDR3 loop spans 12 amino acids. The sample consisted of peripheral blood, taken on day 0 of AZD1222 vaccination. This TCR came from an adult in good health. The chain joins TRBV18 to TRBJ2-7; tentative D call: TRBD2 (5 bases). The CDR3 nucleotides are TGTGCCAGCTCCCCGGGAATTTACGAGCAGTACTTC. Protein: CASSPGIYEQYF.